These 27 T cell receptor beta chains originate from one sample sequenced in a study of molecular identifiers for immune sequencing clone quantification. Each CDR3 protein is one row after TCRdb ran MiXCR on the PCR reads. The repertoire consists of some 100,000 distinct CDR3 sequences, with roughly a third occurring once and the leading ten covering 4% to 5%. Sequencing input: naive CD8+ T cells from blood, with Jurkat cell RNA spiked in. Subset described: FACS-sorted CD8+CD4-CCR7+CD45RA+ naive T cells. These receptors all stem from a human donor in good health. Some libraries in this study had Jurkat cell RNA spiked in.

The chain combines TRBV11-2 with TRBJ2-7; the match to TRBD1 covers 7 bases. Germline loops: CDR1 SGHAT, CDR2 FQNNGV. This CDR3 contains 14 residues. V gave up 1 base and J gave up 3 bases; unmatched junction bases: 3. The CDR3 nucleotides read TGTGCCAGCAGCTTAGGGGGACAGAGCTACGAGCAGTACTTC. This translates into CASSLGGQSYEQYF.

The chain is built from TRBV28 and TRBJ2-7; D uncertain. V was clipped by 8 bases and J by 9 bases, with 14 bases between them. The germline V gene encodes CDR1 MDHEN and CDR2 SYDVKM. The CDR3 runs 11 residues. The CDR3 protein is CASCRRLGQYF. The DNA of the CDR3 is TGTGCCAGCTGTCGAAGGTTGGGGCAGTACTTC.

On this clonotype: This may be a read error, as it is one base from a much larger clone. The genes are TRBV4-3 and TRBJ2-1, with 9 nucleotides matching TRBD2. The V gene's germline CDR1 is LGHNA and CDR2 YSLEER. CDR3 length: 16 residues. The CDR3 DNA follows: TGCGCCCGCAGCCAAGTCCTAGCGGGATATTACAATGAGCAGTTCTTC. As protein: CARSQVLAGYYNEQFF.

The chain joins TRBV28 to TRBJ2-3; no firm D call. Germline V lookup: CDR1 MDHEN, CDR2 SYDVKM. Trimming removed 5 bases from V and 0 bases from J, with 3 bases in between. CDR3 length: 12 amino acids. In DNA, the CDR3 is TGTGCCAGCAGTCATAGCACAGATACGCAGTATTTT. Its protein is CASSHSTDTQYF.

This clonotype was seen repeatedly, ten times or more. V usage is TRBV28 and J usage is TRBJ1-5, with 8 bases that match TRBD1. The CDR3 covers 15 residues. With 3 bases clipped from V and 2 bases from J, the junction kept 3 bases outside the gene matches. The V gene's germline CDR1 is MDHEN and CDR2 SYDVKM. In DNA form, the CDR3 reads TGTGCCAGCAGTTTGGAGACAGGGGGCAATCAGCCCCAGCATTTT. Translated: CASSLETGGNQPQHF.

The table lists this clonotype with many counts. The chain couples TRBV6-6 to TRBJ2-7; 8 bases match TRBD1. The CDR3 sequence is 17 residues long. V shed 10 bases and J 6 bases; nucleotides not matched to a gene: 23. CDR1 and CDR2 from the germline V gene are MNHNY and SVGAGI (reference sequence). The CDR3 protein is CAIKGPRGRVSPAEQYF. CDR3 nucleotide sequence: TGTGCCATCAAGGGCCCCAGGGGGCGCGTAAGTCCGGCCGAGCAGTACTTC.

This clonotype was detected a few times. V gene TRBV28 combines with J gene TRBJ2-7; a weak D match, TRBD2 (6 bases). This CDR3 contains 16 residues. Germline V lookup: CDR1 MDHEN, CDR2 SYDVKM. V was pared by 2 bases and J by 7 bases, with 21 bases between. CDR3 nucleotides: TGTGCCAGCAGTTTAATTCTACTCCGGGGGTCTGGTGAGCAGTACTTC. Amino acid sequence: CASSLILLRGSGEQYF.

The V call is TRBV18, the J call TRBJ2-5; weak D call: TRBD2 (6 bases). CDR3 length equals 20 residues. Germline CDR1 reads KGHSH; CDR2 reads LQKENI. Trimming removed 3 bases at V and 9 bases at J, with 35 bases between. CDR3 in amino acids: CASSPSVWSSESPLREPQYF. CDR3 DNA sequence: TGTGCCAGCTCACCCTCGGTATGGTCTAGCGAATCACCCTTGAGGGAGCCCCAGTACTTC.

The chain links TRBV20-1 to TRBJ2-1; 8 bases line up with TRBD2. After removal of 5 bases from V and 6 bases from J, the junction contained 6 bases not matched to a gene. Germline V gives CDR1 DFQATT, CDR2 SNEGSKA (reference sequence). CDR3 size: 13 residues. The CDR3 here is CSAPPGLGNEQFF. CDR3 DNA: TGCAGTGCTCCTCCGGGACTAGGCAATGAGCAGTTCTTC.

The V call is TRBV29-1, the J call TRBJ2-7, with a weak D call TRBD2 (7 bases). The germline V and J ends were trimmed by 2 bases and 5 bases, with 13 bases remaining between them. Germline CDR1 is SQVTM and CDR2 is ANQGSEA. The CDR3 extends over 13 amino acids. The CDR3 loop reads CSVEPRGAHEQYF. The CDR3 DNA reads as TGCAGCGTTGAACCCCGGGGGGCGCACGAGCAGTACTTC.

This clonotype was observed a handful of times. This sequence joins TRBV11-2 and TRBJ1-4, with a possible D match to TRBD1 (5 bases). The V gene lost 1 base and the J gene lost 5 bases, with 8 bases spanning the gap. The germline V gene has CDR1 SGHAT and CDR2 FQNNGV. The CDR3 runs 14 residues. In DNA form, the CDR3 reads TGTGCCAGCAGCTTAGTACCAGGGAATGAAAAACTGTTTTTT. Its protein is CASSLVPGNEKLFF.

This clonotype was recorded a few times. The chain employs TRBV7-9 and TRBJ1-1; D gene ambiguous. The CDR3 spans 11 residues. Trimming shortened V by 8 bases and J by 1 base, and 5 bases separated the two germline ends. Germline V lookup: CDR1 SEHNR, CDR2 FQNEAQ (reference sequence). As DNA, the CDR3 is TGTGCCAGCGAGGGGAACACTGAAGCTTTCTTT. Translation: CASEGNTEAFF.

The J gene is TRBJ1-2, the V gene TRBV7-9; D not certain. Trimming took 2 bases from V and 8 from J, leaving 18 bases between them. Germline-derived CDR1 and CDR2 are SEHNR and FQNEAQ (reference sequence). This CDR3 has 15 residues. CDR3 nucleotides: TGTGCCAGCAGCTTACTGTTGGTAGTGGGCGGGGGCTACACCTTC. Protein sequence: CASSLLLVVGGGYTF. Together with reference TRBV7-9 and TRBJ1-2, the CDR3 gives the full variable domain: DTGVSQNPRHKITKRGQNVTFRCDPISEHNRLYWYRQTLGQGPEFLTYFQNEAQLEKSRLLSDRFSAERPKGSFSTLEIQRTEQGDSAMYLCASSLLLVVGGGYTFGSGTRLTVV.

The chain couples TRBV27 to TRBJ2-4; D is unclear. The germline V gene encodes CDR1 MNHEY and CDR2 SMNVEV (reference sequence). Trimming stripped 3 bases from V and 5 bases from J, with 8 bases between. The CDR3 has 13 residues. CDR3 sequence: CASSFRSQNIQYF. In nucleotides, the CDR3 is TGTGCCAGCAGTTTTCGGAGCCAAAACATTCAGTACTTC.

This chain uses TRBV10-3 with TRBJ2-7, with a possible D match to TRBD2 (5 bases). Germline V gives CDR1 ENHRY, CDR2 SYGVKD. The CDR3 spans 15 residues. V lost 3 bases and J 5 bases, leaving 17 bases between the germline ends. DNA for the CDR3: TGTGCCATCAGTGACCCCGGGATCCTACACCACGAGCAGTACTTC. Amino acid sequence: CAISDPGILHHEQYF.

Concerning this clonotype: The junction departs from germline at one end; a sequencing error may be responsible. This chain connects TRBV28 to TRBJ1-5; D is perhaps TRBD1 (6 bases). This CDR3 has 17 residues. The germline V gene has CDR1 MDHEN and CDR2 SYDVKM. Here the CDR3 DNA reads TGTGCCGGCAGTTGGGGGGCCCTTCGGGGGCGAAATCAGCCCCAGCATTTT. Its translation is CAGSWGALRGRNQPQHF. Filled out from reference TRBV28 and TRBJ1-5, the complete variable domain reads DVKVTQSSRYLVKRTGEKVFLECVQDMDHENMFWYRQDPGLGLRLIYFSYDVKMKEKGDIPEGYSVSREKKERFSLILESASTNQTSMYLCAGSWGALRGRNQPQHFGDGTRLSIL.

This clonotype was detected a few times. This chain's CDR3 is CASSLWGAGNSDTQYF. CDR3 DNA: TGTGCCAGCAGTTTATGGGGAGCGGGAAACTCAGATACGCAGTATTTT. This chain connects TRBV28 to TRBJ2-3, with 7 bases aligning to TRBD2. The junction had 7 bases not matched to a gene; V was cut back by 0 bases and J by 4 bases. Germline assignment: CDR1 MDHEN and CDR2 SYDVKM. The CDR3 has 16 residues.

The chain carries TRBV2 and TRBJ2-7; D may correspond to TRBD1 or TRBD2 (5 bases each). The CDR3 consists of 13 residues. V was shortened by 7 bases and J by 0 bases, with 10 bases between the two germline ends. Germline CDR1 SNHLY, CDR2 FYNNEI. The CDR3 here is CASTGTVSYEQYF. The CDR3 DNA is TGTGCCAGCACCGGGACGGTCTCCTACGAGCAGTACTTC.

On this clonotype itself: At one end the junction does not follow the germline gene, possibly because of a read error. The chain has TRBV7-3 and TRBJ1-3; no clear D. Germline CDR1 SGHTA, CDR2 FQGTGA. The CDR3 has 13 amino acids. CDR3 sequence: CASSLEGGNAIYF. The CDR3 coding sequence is TGTGCCAGCAGCCTCGAGGGCGGAAACGCCATATATTTT.

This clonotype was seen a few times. The CDR3 DNA reads TGTGCCAGCAGCCCATTTGGGTCTAGCGGGAGCCCCGAGCAGTACTTC. Its translation is CASSPFGSSGSPEQYF. J is TRBJ2-7 and V is TRBV28, with 10 bases lining up with TRBD2. Germline loops: CDR1 MDHEN, CDR2 SYDVKM. Germline trimming cut 6 bases from V and 6 bases from J; bases unmatched to any gene: 14. This CDR3 contains 16 residues.

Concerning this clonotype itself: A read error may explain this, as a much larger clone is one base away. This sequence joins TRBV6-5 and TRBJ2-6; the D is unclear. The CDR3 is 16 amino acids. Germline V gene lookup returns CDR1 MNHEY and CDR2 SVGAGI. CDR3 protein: CASRYSPGPGANVLTF. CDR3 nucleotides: TGTGCCAGCAGGTACTCGCCAGGCCCCGGGGCCAACGTCCTGACTTTC.

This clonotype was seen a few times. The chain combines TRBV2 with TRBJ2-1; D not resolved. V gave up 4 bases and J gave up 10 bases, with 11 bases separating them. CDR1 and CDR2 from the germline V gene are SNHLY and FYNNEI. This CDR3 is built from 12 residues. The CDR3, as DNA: TGTGCCAGCAGTGGGTCGAACGGGGAGCAGTTCTTC. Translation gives CASSGSNGEQFF.

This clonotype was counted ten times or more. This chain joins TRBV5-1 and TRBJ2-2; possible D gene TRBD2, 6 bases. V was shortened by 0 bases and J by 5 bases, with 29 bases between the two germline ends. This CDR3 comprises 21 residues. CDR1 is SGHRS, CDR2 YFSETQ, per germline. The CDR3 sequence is CASSLEGQGRGLSFMTGELFF. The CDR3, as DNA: TGCGCCAGCAGCTTGGAAGGTCAGGGACGGGGACTGAGCTTTATGACCGGGGAGCTGTTTTTT.

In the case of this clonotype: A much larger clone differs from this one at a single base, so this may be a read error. In DNA, the CDR3 is TGTGCCAGTAGTTATCCGAAAGCAACAGATACGCAGTATTTT. It encodes CASSYPKATDTQYF. This chain joins TRBV19 and TRBJ2-3; D not certain. CDR1 LNHDA and CDR2 SQIVND come from the germline V gene (reference sequence). V lost 5 bases and J 3 bases, leaving 12 bases between the germline ends. The CDR3 has 14 amino acids.

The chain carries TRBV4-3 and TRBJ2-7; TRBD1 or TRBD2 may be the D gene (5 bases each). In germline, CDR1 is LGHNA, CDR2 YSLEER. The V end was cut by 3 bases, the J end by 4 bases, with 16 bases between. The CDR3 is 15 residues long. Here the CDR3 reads CASSHGRDGGYEQYF. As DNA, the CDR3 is TGCGCCAGCAGCCACGGCAGGGATGGGGGATACGAGCAGTACTTC.

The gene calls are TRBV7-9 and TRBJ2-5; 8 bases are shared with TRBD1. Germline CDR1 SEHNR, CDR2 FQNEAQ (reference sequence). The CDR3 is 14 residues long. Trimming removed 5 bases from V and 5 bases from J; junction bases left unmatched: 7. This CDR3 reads CASSTGQGWETQYF. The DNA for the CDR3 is TGTGCCAGCAGCACCGGACAGGGATGGGAGACCCAGTACTTC.

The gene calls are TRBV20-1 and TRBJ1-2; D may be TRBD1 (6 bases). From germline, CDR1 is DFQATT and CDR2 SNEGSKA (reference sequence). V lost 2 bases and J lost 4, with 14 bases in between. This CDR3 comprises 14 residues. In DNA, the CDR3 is TGCAGTGCTAGAATAACAGGGACGGGCTATGGCTACACCTTC. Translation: CSARITGTGYGYTF.